One sample yielded the 17 T cell receptor beta chains listed below, sequenced in a study of post-analysis software for immune sequencing data (dated by TCRdb to between 2014 and 2016). The library was prepared using PCR. Instrument on record: Illumina HiSeq 2500. To reduce PCR and sequencing biases, unique molecular identifiers were incorporated into the TCR beta cDNA libraries. TCRdb passed the public sequencing reads through fastp at Q25 and MiXCR, retaining productive beta sequences. When rows share a CDR3 protein, they turn into one entry using the most common DNA and genes. The sample table shows 350,000 to 450,000 distinct CDR3 sequences, and 30% to 45% are seen once. Together, the top ten hold around an eighth of the sample. Broad study findings and their caveats: Patients showed significantly higher frequencies than controls for about five TRBV segments, among them TRBV5-6, TRBV5-1 and TRBV20-1.

These TCRs' antigens remain unknown. Sequencing was performed on blood. The source is a girl aged 5-17 years with multiple sclerosis.

The chain recombines TRBV24-1 with TRBJ1-2, with D unclear. The CDR3 consists of 13 residues. Germline assignment: CDR1 KGHDR and CDR2 SFDVKD. V lost 1 base, J lost 5 bases, and 7 bases lay in between. CDR3 bases: TGTGCCACCAGTGATTTTCGAGGATATGGCTACACCTTC. It translates to CATSDFRGYGYTF.

The rearrangement uses TRBV4-1 and TRBJ2-7, with 14 bases identical to TRBD2. This CDR3 has 18 residues. Germline V lookup: CDR1 MGHRA, CDR2 YSYEKL. V was clipped by 0 bases and J by 0 bases; unmatched bases: 4. The CDR3 reads CASSQDGTSGGDSYEQYF. The CDR3 coding sequence is TGCGCCAGCAGCCAAGATGGGACTAGCGGGGGTGACTCCTACGAGCAGTACTTC.

This chain connects TRBV12-3 or TRBV12-4 to TRBJ2-7; either TRBD1 or TRBD2 may fit D (5 bases each). The CDR3 sequence is 13 residues long. Trimming removed 5 bases from V and 7 bases from J, with 15 bases in between. In DNA, the CDR3 is TGTGCCAGCAGTCTGGGGGTTTACAATGAGCAGTACTTC. Its translation: CASSLGVYNEQYF.

The chain combines TRBV4-1 with TRBJ2-1; no clear D gene. The germline V gene encodes CDR1 MGHRA and CDR2 YSYEKL. V gave up 0 bases and J gave up 0 bases, with 12 bases separating them. This CDR3 region has 17 residues. Written as DNA, the CDR3 is TGCGCCAGCAGCCAAGAAGCCTATCCGAGCTCCTACAATGAGCAGTTCTTC. Encoded protein: CASSQEAYPSSYNEQFF.

The chain combines TRBV12-3 or TRBV12-4 with TRBJ1-2; D unresolved. Between the trimmed V and J ends, which lost 1 base and 4 bases, there was a span of 13 bases. CDR3 size: 15 residues. CDR3: CASSLGFRSIYGYTF. The DNA for the CDR3 is TGTGCCAGCAGTTTAGGGTTTAGATCTATCTATGGCTACACCTTC.

V usage is TRBV11-2 and J usage is TRBJ1-1, with 7 positions matching TRBD1. The CDR3 loop spans 14 amino acids. The germline gives CDR1 SGHAT, CDR2 FQNNGV. Trimming took 1 base from V and 5 from J; bases not matched to a gene: 4. The CDR3, as DNA: TGTGCCAGCAGCTTAGTGACGGGACAGACTGAAGCTTTCTTT. It specifies CASSLVTGQTEAFF.

This chain connects TRBV7-9 to TRBJ2-7; the match to TRBD1 covers 8 bases. The J segment lost 5 bases and the V segment lost 1 base, leaving 4 bases of the junction unmatched. From germline, CDR1 is SEHNR and CDR2 FQNEAQ (reference sequence). CDR3 size: 14 residues. DNA of the CDR3: TGTGCCAGCAGCTTAGGGACAGGGATCCACGAGCAGTACTTC. Protein: CASSLGTGIHEQYF.

Concerning this clonotype itself: This clone may be a read error of a much larger clone one base away. This chain links TRBV9 with TRBJ2-3; D may be TRBD2 (6 bases). The germline V and J ends were trimmed by 4 bases and 9 bases, with 18 bases remaining between them. The germline gives CDR1 SGDLS, CDR2 YYNGEE. CDR3 size: 14 residues. CDR3 amino acids: CASSLLEDLATQYF. CDR3 coding DNA: TGTGCCAGCAGCCTTCTCGAGGACCTAGCGACGCAGTATTTT.

The chain has TRBV7-8 and TRBJ1-6; D call uncertain. CDR1 SGHVS and CDR2 FQNEAQ come from the germline V gene. The CDR3 spans 15 residues. Trimming pared 10 bases from V and 5 bases from J, leaving 18 bases between. The CDR3 DNA follows: TGTGCCACTAGAGGATCCAGGCAGAATAATTCACCCCTCCACTTT. As protein: CATRGSRQNNSPLHF.

The V call is TRBV20-1, the J call TRBJ2-1; 7 bases fit TRBD2. V lost 3 bases and J lost 1; bases outside the gene matches: 3. This CDR3 contains 14 residues. Per the germline V gene, CDR1 is DFQATT and CDR2 is SNEGSKA (reference sequence). CDR3 sequence: CSARGGGSYNEQFF. DNA for the CDR3: TGCAGTGCTAGGGGCGGGGGTTCCTACAATGAGCAGTTCTTC.

This rearrangement joins TRBV4-3 to TRBJ2-2; TRBD1 matches at 11 bases. V lost 1 base and J lost 6; bases outside the gene matches: 1. The CDR3 loop spans 15 amino acids. CDR1 is LGHNA and CDR2 is YSLEER in the germline V gene. CDR3: CASSQGTGGPGELFF. CDR3 nucleotide sequence: TGCGCCAGCAGCCAAGGGACAGGGGGCCCCGGGGAGCTGTTTTTT.

This clonotype was found a few times. This chain uses TRBV7-2 with TRBJ2-1; TRBD2 is a possible D gene (6 bases). Trimming pared 5 bases from V and 15 bases from J, leaving 20 bases between. The CDR3 contains 13 residues. Germline V lookup: CDR1 SGHTA, CDR2 FQGNSA. The CDR3 reads CASSPRRDSRLFF. CDR3 DNA sequence: TGTGCCAGCAGCCCCCGACGGGACTCCCGCTTGTTCTTC.

V gene TRBV25-1 combines with J gene TRBJ2-7; no reliable D call. This CDR3 has 13 amino acids. In germline, CDR1 is MGHDK, CDR2 SYGVNS. Trimming pared 6 bases from V and 1 base from J, leaving 10 bases between. CDR3 sequence (DNA): TGTGCCAGCAGCCTCACAAGGTCCTACGAGCAGTACTTC. Protein sequence: CASSLTRSYEQYF.

The chain uses TRBV5-1 and TRBJ2-1, with a tentative D call TRBD1 (6 bases). Germline lookup yields CDR1 SGHRS and CDR2 YFSETQ. This CDR3 spans 14 amino acids. V was trimmed by 0 bases and J by 7 bases, leaving 11 bases between them. In nucleotides, the CDR3 is TGCGCCAGCAGCTTGGTAGCAGGGGTGAATGAGCAGTTCTTC. As protein: CASSLVAGVNEQFF. The full variable domain, in which reference TRBV5-1 and TRBJ2-1 provide the parts outside the CDR3, is KAGVTQTPRYLIKTRGQQVTLSCSPISGHRSVSWYQQTPGQGLQFLFEYFSETQRNKGNFPGRFSGRQFSNSRSEMNVSTLELGDSALYLCASSLVAGVNEQFFGPGTRLTVL.

This clonotype turned up a few times. V and J are TRBV20-1 and TRBJ2-3; D is perhaps TRBD1 (5 bases). The CDR3 length is 13 residues. Trimming left V 3 bases short and J 6 bases short, with 13 bases between. CDR1 and CDR2 (germline): DFQATT, SNEGSKA (reference sequence). The CDR3 bases are TGCAGTGCTAGTGAGCTACAGGCTGATACGCAGTATTTT. Translated: CSASELQADTQYF.

This clonotype was found a few times. V is TRBV6-1 and J is TRBJ1-2, with D hard to call. V lost 0 bases, J lost 3 bases, and 11 bases lay in between. In germline, CDR1 is MNHNS, CDR2 SASEGT. The CDR3 covers 15 residues. CDR3 nucleotides: TGTGCCAGCAGTGAAGCACTCGCGAACCACTATGGCTACACCTTC. Protein sequence: CASSEALANHYGYTF.

The sample holds a few counts of this clonotype. This chain links TRBV3-1 with TRBJ1-2; D call uncertain. The CDR3 is 17 amino acids. CDR1 and CDR2 from the germline V gene are LGHDT and YNNKEL (reference sequence). V lost 4 bases and J lost 7, with 25 bases in between. Written as DNA, the CDR3 is TGTGCCAGCAGCCCATTATTACCGGGCGAGACGAAAGCTGGCTACACCTTC. This codes for CASSPLLPGETKAGYTF.